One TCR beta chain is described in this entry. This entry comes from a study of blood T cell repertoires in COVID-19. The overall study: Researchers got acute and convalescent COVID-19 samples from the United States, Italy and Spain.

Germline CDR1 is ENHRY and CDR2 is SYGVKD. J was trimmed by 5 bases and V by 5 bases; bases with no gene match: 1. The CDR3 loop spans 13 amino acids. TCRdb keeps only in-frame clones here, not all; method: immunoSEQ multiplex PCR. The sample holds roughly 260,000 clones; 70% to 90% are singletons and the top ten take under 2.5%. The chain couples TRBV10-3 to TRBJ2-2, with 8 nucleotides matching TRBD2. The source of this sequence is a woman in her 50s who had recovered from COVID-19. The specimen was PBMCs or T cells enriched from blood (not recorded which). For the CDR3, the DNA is TGTGCCATCAGTCCGGGGGGGACCGGGGAGCTGTTTTTT. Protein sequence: CAISPGGTGELFF.